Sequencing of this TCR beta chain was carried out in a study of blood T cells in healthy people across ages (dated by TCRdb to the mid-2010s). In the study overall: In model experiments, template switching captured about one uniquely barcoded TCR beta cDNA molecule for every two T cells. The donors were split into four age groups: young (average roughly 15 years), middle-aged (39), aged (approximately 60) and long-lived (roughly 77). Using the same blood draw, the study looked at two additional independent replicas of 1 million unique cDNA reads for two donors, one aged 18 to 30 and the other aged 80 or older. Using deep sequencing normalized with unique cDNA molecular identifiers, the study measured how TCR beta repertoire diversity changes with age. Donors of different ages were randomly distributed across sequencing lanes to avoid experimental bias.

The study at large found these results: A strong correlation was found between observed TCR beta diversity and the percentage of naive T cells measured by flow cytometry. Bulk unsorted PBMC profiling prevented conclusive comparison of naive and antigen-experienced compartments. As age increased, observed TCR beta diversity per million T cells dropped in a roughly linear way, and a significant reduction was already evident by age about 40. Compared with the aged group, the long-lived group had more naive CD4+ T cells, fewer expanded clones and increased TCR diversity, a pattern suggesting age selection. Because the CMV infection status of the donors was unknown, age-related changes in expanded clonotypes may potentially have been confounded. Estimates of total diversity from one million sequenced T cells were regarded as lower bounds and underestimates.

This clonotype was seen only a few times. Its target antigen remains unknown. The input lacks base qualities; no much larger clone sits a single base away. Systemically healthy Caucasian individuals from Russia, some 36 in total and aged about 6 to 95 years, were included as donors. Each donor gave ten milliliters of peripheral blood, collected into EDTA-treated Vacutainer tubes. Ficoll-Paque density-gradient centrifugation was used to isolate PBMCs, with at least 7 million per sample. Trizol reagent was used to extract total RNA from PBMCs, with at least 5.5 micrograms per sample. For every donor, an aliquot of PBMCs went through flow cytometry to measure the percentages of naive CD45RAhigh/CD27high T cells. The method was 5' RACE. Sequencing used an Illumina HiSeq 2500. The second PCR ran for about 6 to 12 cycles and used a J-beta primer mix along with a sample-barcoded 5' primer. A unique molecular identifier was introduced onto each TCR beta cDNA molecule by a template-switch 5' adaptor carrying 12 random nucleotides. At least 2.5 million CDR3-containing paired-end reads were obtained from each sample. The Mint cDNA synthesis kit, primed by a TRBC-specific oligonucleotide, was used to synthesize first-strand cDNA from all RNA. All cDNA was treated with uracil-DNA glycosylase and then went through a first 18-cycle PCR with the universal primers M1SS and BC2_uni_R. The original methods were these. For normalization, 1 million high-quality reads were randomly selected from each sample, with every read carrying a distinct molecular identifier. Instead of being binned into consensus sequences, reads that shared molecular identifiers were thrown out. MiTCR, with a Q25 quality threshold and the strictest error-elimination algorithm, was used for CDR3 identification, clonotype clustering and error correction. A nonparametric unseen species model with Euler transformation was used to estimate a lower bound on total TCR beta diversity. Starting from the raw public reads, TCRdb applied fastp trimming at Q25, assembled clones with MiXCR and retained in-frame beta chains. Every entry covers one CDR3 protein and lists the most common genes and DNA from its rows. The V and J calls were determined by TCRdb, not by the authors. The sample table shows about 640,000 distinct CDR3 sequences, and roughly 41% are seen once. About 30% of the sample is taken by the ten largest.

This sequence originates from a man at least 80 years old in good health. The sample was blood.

The nucleotide sequence is TGCAGTGCTAGAGGCCCGGGACTAGCGGGAGGGCCGAGGGAGCAGTACTTC. This is translated as CSARGPGLAGGPREQYF. The chain was built from TRBV20-1 and TRBJ2-5; 16 central nucleotides agree with TRBD2. Ends trimmed: V by 1 base, J by 11 bases; bases unmatched to a gene: 13. CDR1 and CDR2 are drawn from the germline V gene (reference sequence): DFQATT, SNEGSKA. From cysteine to phenylalanine, the CDR3 is 17 amino acids long. The CDR3 DNA has 51 bases and is translated from base 1.